The 12 T cell receptor beta chains below all came from one sample that was sequenced in a study of blood T cell repertoires in COVID-19. Assay used: immunoSEQ multiplex PCR; TCRdb lists only in-frame clones, some missing. The sample has some 160,000 clones, about 90% seen once. Material: peripheral blood. Receptor source: a woman between 70 and 85 years old with acute or convalescent COVID-19.

The rearrangement joins TRBV7-9 to TRBJ1-5; D ambiguous. Germline CDR1 and CDR2: SEHNR and FQNEAQ (reference sequence). The CDR3 contains 14 residues. V was cut by 2 bases and J by 4 bases, with 9 bases left in between. The CDR3 nucleotides are TGTGCCAGCAGCTTATCACCGGGGAATCAGCCCCAGCATTTT. It is translated as CASSLSPGNQPQHF. The whole variable domain, filled in from reference TRBV7-9 and TRBJ1-5, reads DTGVSQNPRHKITKRGQNVTFRCDPISEHNRLYWYRQTLGQGPEFLTYFQNEAQLEKSRLLSDRFSAERPKGSFSTLEIQRTEQGDSAMYLCASSLSPGNQPQHFGDGTRLSIL.

This CDR3 is CASYLQGYTEAFF. As DNA, the CDR3 is TGTGCCAGCTATCTACAGGGTTACACTGAAGCTTTCTTT. This sequence joins TRBV2 and TRBJ1-1; a weak D match, TRBD1 (6 bases). Germline CDR1 and CDR2: SNHLY and FYNNEI. V lost 8 bases, J lost 3 bases, and 13 bases lay in between. The CDR3 runs to 13 residues.

V is TRBV2 and J is TRBJ2-3; 9 bases map to TRBD2. This CDR3 has 21 amino acids. Looked up from germline, CDR1 is SNHLY and CDR2 is FYNNEI. With 9 bases clipped from V and 0 bases from J, the junction kept 25 bases outside the gene matches. CDR3 residues: CASRHLAGHNNAGASTDTQYF. CDR3 DNA sequence: TGTGCCAGTAGACACCTAGCGGGACACAATAATGCTGGTGCTAGCACAGATACGCAGTATTTT. The variable domain in full, with the rest retrieved from reference TRBV2 and TRBJ2-3, is EPEVTQTPSHQVTQMGQEVILRCVPISNHLYFYWYRQILGQKVEFLVSFYNNEISEKSEIFDDQFSVERPDGSNFTLKIRSTKLEDSAMYFCASRHLAGHNNAGASTDTQYFGPGTRLTVL.

The DNA for the CDR3 is TGTGCCAGTAAACAGTCCGACACCCGAACTAATGAAAAACTGTTTTTT. Translated: CASKQSDTRTNEKLFF. The rearrangement uses TRBV19 and TRBJ1-4; no clear D. The germline V gene encodes CDR1 LNHDA and CDR2 SQIVND (reference sequence). This CDR3 comprises 16 residues. The V and J ends lost 7 bases and 1 base respectively, with 16 bases between them.

The rearrangement uses TRBV12-3 or TRBV12-4 and TRBJ2-1; D is perhaps TRBD1 (5 bases). V lost 6 bases and J lost 7, with 10 bases in between. The CDR3 contains 12 residues. CDR3 residues: CASRRQKNEQFF. The CDR3 DNA sequence: TGTGCCAGCAGGAGACAGAAGAATGAGCAGTTCTTC.

The chain carries TRBV24-1 and TRBJ1-2; 9 bases are shared with TRBD1. Per germline, CDR1 KGHDR and CDR2 SFDVKD. The CDR3 length is 15 residues. V was pared by 8 bases and J by 5 bases, with 11 bases of the junction left unmatched. CDR3 sequence reads: CATIHNRDRVYGYTF. Written as DNA, the CDR3 is TGTGCCACCATTCACAACCGGGACAGGGTTTATGGCTACACCTTC.

V gene TRBV4-3 combines with J gene TRBJ1-1; tentatively, D is TRBD1 (6 bases). The CDR3 runs to 16 residues. V lost 0 bases and J 0 bases, leaving 11 bases between the germline ends. CDR1 is LGHNA, CDR2 YSLEER, per germline. CDR3 amino acids: CASSQDAAGVNTEAFF. Written as DNA, the CDR3 is TGCGCCAGCAGCCAAGATGCAGCAGGGGTGAACACTGAAGCTTTCTTT.

The V call is TRBV10-3, the J call TRBJ1-1; 9 nucleotides match TRBD1. Germline CDR1 ENHRY, CDR2 SYGVKD. Losses at the gene ends were 3 bases for V and 4 bases for J; bases not matched to a gene: 6. This CDR3 has 15 amino acids. Here the CDR3 DNA reads TGTGCCATCAGTGAAGCCGGGACAGGGTCCACTGAAGCTTTCTTT. Its translation is CAISEAGTGSTEAFF.

The chain joins TRBV6-5 to TRBJ1-6, with D tentatively TRBD1 (5 bases). V shed 9 bases and J shed 7 bases, with 13 bases lying between them. Germline values: CDR1 MNHEY, CDR2 SVGAGI. The CDR3 is 13 residues long. The CDR3 DNA reads as TGTGCCAGTCAGGGTGGTGGGAATTCACCCCTCCACTTT. Its translation: CASQGGGNSPLHF.

Only one count was recorded for this clone. The genes are TRBV4-1 and TRBJ1-3; D is unresolved. The CDR3 spans 16 residues. The germline V gene has CDR1 MGHRA and CDR2 YSYEKL. With 5 bases removed from V and 2 bases from J, the gap between germline ends came to 16 bases. The CDR3 region is CASSYRTGYAGNTIYF. CDR3 nucleotide sequence: TGCGCCAGCAGCTACCGCACGGGTTACGCTGGAAACACCATATATTTT.

The rearrangement links TRBV7-3 to TRBJ2-1; 9 positions match TRBD2. Trimming removed 0 bases from V and 0 bases from J; junction bases left unmatched: 12. The CDR3 runs 20 residues. The V gene's germline CDR1 is SGHTA and CDR2 FQGTGA. The CDR3 loop reads CASSLTRGREGLSSYNEQFF. In nucleotides, the CDR3 is TGTGCCAGCAGCTTAACGAGGGGGCGGGAGGGTCTAAGCTCCTACAATGAGCAGTTCTTC.

The chain joins TRBV14 to TRBJ2-7; TRBD1 matches at 8 bases. V shed 5 bases, J shed 0 bases, and the junction held 6 bases outside the gene matches. The CDR3 totals 15 residues. Germline V gene lookup returns CDR1 SGHDN and CDR2 FVKESK. The CDR3 DNA sequence: TGTGCCAGCAGCTTCGGACAGGGATACTCCTACGAGCAGTACTTC. Amino acid sequence: CASSFGQGYSYEQYF.